The rows below give T cell receptor beta chains drawn from one sample of a study of blood T cell repertoires in COVID-19. Assay used: immunoSEQ multiplex PCR; TCRdb lists only in-frame clones, some missing. Of about 370,000 clones listed, approximately 88% are singletons. Sequencing was done on a sample of peripheral blood. The receptors stem from a woman aged 30 to 39 with COVID-19, enrolled during active disease. Both conserved end residues are part of each CDR3. Each record gives: CDR3 protein, V gene, J gene.

CASRGTASQDNEQFF	TRBV5-5	TRBJ2-1
CASSLGRGSNYGYTF	TRBV7-7	TRBJ1-2
CASSSHATSGRADTQYF	TRBV5-5	TRBJ2-3
CASRAGQGGADTQYF	TRBV28	TRBJ2-3
CASSRLGGYEQYF	TRBV27	TRBJ2-7
CASSPSGATYNEQFF	TRBV5-4	TRBJ2-1
CATSDLRAGVETQYF	TRBV24-1	TRBJ2-5
CASRRDRGLGEQYF	TRBV6-5	TRBJ2-7
CASSQDSNYNSPLHF	TRBV28	TRBJ1-6
CASSDDSGKGADTQYF	TRBV6-4	TRBJ2-3
CASSLLGSLTDTQYF	TRBV5-1	TRBJ2-3
CASSPTGGTVAFF	TRBV6-6	TRBJ1-1
CASSQGAVGGYQPQHF	TRBV4-2	TRBJ1-5
CASSRTQPTNEQYF	TRBV7-2	TRBJ2-7
CASTREGQRGEQFF	TRBV9	TRBJ2-1
CASSSFRTAGSYEQYF	TRBV6-2/TRBV6-3	TRBJ2-7
CASSGGFRYTF	TRBV9	TRBJ1-2
CASSQQGEADTF	TRBV6-2/TRBV6-3	TRBJ1-2
CASSLGGGQGGVDTEAFF	TRBV5-1	TRBJ1-1
CAISESSPVNEQFF	TRBV10-3	TRBJ2-1
CASSLGGGREKLFF	TRBV7-9	TRBJ1-4
CAISRTSGEYEQYF	TRBV10-3	TRBJ2-7
CASRSTATNEKLFF	TRBV3-1/TRBV3-2	TRBJ1-4
CASKGTGSYNEQFF	TRBV9	TRBJ2-1
CASSFTGAHQPQHF	TRBV19	TRBJ1-5
CAIPTSGIYNEQFF	TRBV18	TRBJ2-1
CASSDRSKTDTQYF	TRBV6-2/TRBV6-3	TRBJ2-3
CASSLSGQGSGNTIYF	TRBV11-2	TRBJ1-3
CASSVRDGGEQFF	TRBV6-4	TRBJ2-1
CASSLGRGREQYF	TRBV11-2	TRBJ2-7
CASSVNRGPSTEAFF	TRBV10-1	TRBJ1-1
CSASAGGQETQYF	TRBV20-1	TRBJ2-5
CAISEGGLAGASSYNEQFF	TRBV10-3	TRBJ2-1
CATSRDSDRVYGYTF	TRBV15	TRBJ1-2
CASSSWDRGQGYNSPLHF	TRBV4-1	TRBJ1-6
CASGYWGQGDPEQYF	TRBV28	TRBJ2-7
CASSFGGRGNTEAFF	TRBV7-2	TRBJ1-1
CASSLSTGFEQFF	TRBV11-3	TRBJ2-1
CASSQGYSGGAGELFF	TRBV4-3	TRBJ2-2
CASSFVAGVSNEQFF	TRBV7-9	TRBJ2-1
CASRMGSSGANVLTF	TRBV9	TRBJ2-6
CASSEGAREKLFF	TRBV6-5	TRBJ1-4
CATKRRDSETQYF	TRBV24-1	TRBJ2-5
CATSDSGQNTEAFF	TRBV24-1	TRBJ1-1
CASSWGTGNQETQYF	TRBV5-4	TRBJ2-5
CASSSDRVFGNTIYF	TRBV7-9	TRBJ1-3
CASSPRGLAGQQETQYF	TRBV3-1/TRBV3-2	TRBJ2-5
CASSPESSGSGTQYF	TRBV5-1	TRBJ2-5
CASSEWGNGRETQYF	TRBV25-1	TRBJ2-5
CASSQERGGTGDQPQHF	TRBV4-1	TRBJ1-5
CASSPPAGTNYGYTF	TRBV18	TRBJ1-2
CASSLDNRGTNYGYTF	TRBV18	TRBJ1-2
CASSDRTDLIETQYF	TRBV6-2/TRBV6-3	TRBJ2-5
CASSQGERETQYF	TRBV4-2	TRBJ2-5
CASSLEGQGDEQFF	TRBV7-2	TRBJ2-1
CASSPEGYEQYF	TRBV11-2	TRBJ2-7
CASSQWGRGSGNTIYF	TRBV3-1/TRBV3-2	TRBJ1-3